The text below deals with one T cell receptor (beta chain). The entry originates in a study of control samples from healthy donors and cancer patients. The ends were cut back, 5 bases at V and 11 bases at J, with 21 bases in the middle. Germline V lookup: CDR1 MNHEY, CDR2 SMNVEV (reference sequence). The CDR3 has 14 residues. Some clones are missing from TCRdb's copy, which holds only in-frame ones; the method was immunoSEQ multiplex PCR. Of approximately 86,000 clones in the sample, 93% were seen once. Material for sequencing was blood. The chain recombines TRBV27 with TRBJ1-1; D not resolved. The receptor was isolated from a young woman in good health. CDR3 sequence (DNA): TGTGCCAGCAGTCCCGGGAGCCTCCAACTCGGGGCTTTCTTT. It encodes CASSPGSLQLGAFF.